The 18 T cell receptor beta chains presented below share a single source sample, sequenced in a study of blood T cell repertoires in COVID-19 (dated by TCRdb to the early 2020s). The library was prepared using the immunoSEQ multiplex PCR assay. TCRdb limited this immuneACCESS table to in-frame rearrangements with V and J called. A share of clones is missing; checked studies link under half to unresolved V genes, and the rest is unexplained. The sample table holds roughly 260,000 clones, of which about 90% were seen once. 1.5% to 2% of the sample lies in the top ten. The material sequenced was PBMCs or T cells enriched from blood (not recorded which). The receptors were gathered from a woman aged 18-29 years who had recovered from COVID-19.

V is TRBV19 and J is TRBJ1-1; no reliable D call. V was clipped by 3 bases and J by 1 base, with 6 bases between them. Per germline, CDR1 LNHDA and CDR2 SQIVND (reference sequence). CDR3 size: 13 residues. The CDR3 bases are TGTGCCAGTAGTATTATAGAGAACACTGAAGCTTTCTTT. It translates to CASSIIENTEAFF.

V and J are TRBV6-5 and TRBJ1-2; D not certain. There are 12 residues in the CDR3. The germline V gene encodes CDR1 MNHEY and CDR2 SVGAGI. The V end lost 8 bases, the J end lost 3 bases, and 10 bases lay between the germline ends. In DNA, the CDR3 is TGTGCCAGCCCAAAGCAGGACTATGGCTACACCTTC. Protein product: CASPKQDYGYTF.

The CDR3 sequence: CASSPQQQETQYF. Here the CDR3 DNA reads TGTGCCAGCTCACCACAACAGCAAGAGACCCAGTACTTC. This chain connects TRBV18 to TRBJ2-5; D gene ambiguous. The V gene lost 1 base and the J gene lost 2 bases, with 5 bases spanning the gap. The CDR3 spans 13 residues. CDR1 is KGHSH and CDR2 is LQKENI in the germline V gene.

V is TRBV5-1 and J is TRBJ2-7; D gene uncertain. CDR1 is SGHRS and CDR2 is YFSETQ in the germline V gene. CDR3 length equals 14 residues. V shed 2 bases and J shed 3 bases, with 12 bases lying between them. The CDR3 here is CASSFLPFGYEQYF. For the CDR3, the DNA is TGCGCCAGCAGCTTCTTACCCTTCGGCTACGAGCAGTACTTC. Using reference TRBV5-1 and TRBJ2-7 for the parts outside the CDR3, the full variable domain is KAGVTQTPRYLIKTRGQQVTLSCSPISGHRSVSWYQQTPGQGLQFLFEYFSETQRNKGNFPGRFSGRQFSNSRSEMNVSTLELGDSALYLCASSFLPFGYEQYFGPGTRLTVT.

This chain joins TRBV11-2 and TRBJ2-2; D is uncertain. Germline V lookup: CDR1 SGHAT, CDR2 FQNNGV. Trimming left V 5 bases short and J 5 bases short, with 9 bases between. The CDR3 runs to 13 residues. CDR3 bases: TGTGCCAGCAGCCCCCAGCGAACCGGGGAGCTGTTTTTT. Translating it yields CASSPQRTGELFF.

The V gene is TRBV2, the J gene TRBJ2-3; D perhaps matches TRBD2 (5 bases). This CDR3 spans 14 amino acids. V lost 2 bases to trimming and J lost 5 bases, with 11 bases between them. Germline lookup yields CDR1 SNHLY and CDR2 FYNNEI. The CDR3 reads CASSEIGNGDTQYF. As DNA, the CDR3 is TGTGCCAGCAGTGAAATCGGGAACGGAGATACGCAGTATTTT. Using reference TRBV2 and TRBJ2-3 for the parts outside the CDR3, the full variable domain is EPEVTQTPSHQVTQMGQEVILRCVPISNHLYFYWYRQILGQKVEFLVSFYNNEISEKSEIFDDQFSVERPDGSNFTLKIRSTKLEDSAMYFCASSEIGNGDTQYFGPGTRLTVL.

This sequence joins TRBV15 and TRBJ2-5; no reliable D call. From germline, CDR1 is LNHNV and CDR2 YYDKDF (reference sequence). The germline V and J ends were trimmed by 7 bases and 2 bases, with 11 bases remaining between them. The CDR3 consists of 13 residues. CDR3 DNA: TGTGCCACCACTAAGAGTTATCAAGAGACCCAGTACTTC. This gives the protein CATTKSYQETQYF.

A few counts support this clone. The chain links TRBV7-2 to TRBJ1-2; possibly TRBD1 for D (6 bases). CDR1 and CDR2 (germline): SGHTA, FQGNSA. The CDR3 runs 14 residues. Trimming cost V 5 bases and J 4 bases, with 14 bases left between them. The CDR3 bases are TGTGCCAGCAGCCCGACAGGACTTCTCTATGGCTACACCTTC. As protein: CASSPTGLLYGYTF.

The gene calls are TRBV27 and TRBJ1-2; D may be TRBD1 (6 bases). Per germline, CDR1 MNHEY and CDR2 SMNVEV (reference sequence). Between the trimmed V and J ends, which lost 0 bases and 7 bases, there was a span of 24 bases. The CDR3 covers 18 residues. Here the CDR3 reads CASSLSWDVGQFTTGYTF. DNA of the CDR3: TGTGCCAGCAGTTTATCATGGGACGTAGGACAGTTTACAACTGGCTACACCTTC.

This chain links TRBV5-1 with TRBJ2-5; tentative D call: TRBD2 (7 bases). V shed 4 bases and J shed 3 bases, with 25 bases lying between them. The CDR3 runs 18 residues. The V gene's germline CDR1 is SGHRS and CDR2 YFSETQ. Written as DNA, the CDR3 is TGCGCCAGCAGCCAGCGGGACACTGGTTTCAACATTAAAGAGACCCAGTACTTC. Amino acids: CASSQRDTGFNIKETQYF.

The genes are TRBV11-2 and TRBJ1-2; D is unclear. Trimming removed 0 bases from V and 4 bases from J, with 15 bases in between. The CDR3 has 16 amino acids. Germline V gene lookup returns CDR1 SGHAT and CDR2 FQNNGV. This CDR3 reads CASSLDGAGRGYGYTF. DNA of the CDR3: TGTGCCAGCAGCTTAGATGGAGCGGGTCGGGGCTATGGCTACACCTTC.

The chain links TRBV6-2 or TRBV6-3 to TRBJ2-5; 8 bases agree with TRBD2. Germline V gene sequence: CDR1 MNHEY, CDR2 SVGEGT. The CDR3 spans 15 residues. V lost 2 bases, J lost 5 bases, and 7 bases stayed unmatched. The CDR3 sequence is CASSYGISGVETQYF. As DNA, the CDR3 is TGTGCCAGCAGTTACGGGATTAGCGGGGTTGAGACCCAGTACTTC.

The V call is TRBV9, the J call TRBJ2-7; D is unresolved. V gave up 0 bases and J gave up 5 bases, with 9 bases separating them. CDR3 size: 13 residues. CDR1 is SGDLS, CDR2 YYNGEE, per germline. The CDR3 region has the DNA TGTGCCAGCAGCGTAGATCCGTCGGACGAGCAGTACTTC. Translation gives CASSVDPSDEQYF.

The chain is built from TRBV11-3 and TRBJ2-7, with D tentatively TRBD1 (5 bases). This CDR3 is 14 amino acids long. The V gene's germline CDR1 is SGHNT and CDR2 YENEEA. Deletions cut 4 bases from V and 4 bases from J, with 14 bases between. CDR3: CASSSHTGKYEQYF. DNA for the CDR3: TGTGCCAGCAGCTCACATACAGGAAAATACGAGCAGTACTTC.

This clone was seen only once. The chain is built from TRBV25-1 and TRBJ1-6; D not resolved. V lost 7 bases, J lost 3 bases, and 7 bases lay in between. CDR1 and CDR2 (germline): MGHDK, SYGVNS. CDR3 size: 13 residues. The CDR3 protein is CASNGLYNSPLHF. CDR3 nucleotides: TGTGCCAGCAATGGGCTCTATAATTCACCCCTCCACTTT. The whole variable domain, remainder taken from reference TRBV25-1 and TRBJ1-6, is EADIYQTPRYLVIGTGKKITLECSQTMGHDKMYWYQQDPGMELHLIHYSYGVNSTEKGDLSSESTVSRIRTEHFPLTLESARPSHTSQYLCASNGLYNSPLHFGNGTRLTVT.

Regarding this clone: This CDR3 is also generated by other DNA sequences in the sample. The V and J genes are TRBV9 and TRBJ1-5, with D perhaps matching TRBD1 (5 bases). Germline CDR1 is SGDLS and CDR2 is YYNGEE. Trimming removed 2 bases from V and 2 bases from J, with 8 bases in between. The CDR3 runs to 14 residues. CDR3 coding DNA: TGTGCCAGCAGCGTCGGGGGTGGCAATCAGCCCCAGCATTTT. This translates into CASSVGGGNQPQHF.

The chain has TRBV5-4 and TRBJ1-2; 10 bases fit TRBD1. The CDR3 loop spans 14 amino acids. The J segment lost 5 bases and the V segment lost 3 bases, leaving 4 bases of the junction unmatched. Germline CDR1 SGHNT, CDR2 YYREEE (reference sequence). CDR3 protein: CASSYGQGEYGYTF. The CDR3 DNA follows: TGTGCCAGCAGCTACGGACAGGGGGAATATGGCTACACCTTC.

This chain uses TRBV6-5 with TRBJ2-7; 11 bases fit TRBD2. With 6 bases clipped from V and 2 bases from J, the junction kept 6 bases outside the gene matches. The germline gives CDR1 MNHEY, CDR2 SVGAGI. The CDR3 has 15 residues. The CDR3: CASSRYSGRAYEQYF. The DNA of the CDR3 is TGTGCCAGCAGCCGTTATAGCGGGAGGGCCTACGAGCAGTACTTC.